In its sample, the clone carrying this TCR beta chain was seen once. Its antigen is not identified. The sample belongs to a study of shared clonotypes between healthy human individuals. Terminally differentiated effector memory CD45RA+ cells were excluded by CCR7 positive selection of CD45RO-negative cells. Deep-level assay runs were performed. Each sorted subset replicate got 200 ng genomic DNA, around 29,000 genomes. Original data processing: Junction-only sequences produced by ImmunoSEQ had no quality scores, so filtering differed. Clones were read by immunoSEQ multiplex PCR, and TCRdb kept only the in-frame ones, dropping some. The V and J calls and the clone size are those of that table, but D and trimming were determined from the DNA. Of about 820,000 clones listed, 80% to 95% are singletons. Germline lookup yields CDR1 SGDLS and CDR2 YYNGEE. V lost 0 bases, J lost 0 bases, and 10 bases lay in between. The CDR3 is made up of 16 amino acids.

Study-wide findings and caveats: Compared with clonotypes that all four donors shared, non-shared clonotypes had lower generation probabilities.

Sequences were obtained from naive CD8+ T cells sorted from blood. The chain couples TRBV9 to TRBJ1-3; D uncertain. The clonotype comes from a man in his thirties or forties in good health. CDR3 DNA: TGTGCCAGCAGCGTAGAACGGACGAGCTCTGGAAACACCATATATTTT. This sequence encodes CASSVERTSSGNTIYF.